This entry is about one T cell receptor (beta chain). This specimen belongs to a study of blood T cell repertoires in COVID-19. Study-wide background: The origin of the acute and convalescent COVID-19 samples was the United States, Italy and Spain.

Sequencing used immunoSEQ multiplex PCR; TCRdb keeps in-frame clones, though not all of them. The profile shows fewer than 400,000 clones, about 90% of them singletons. The CDR3 totals 12 residues. V was cut by 7 bases and J by 8 bases, with 14 bases left in between. Sequencing was performed on PBMCs or T cells enriched from blood (not recorded which). The TCR comes from a woman in her 30s who had recovered from COVID-19. This chain joins TRBV12-3 or TRBV12-4 and TRBJ1-1, with D perhaps matching TRBD1 (5 bases). The CDR3 region is CASKFADSEAFF. The CDR3 DNA is TGTGCCAGCAAATTTGCAGACAGCGAAGCTTTCTTT.